Shown below are 18 T cell receptor delta chains from a single sample sequenced in a study of Vγ9Vδ2 T cells in congenital toxoplasmosis. Template-switch reverse transcription used TRGC- and TRDC-specific primers together in a single tube. The TRGC primer design covered both constant genes, TRGC1 and TRGC2. TCRdb reanalyzed the reads using CATT. This sample has approximately 350 delta-chain clones, with under 15% found just once. Sequenced input: gamma-delta T cells from blood. The source of these receptors is a child under 10 years old born to a mother with Toxoplasma gondii infection during pregnancy, either congenitally infected or uninfected (not recorded which).

By proportion, this clone is medium-sized. The V gene is TRDV1, the J gene TRDJ1, with TRDD3 matching over 7 bases. Germline trimming cut 2 bases from V and 0 bases from J; bases unmatched to any gene: 15. The CDR3 consists of 19 residues. The V gene's germline CDR1 is TSWWSYY and CDR2 QGS. CDR3 in amino acids: CALGEAVHGGPQYTDKLIF. The DNA for the CDR3 is TGTGCTCTTGGGGAAGCGGTTCATGGGGGACCCCAGTACACCGATAAACTCATCTTT.

In its sample, this clone was seen a few times. A far more abundant clone sits one base away, making this likely a read error. The same CDR3 arises from other DNA sequences in this sample as well. The chain links TRDV1 to TRDJ2, with 11 bases matching TRDD3. After removal of 1 base from V and 0 bases from J, the junction contained 16 bases not matched to a gene. The CDR3 is 22 amino acids. The germline V gene has CDR1 TSWWSYY and CDR2 QGS. CDR3 protein: CALGEPPLLPWGIRTLTAQLFF. The CDR3 DNA reads TGTGCTCTTGGGGAACCCCCGCTCCTACCATGGGGGATACGAACTTTGACAGCACAACTCTTCTTT.

About this clone: TCRdb records a much larger clone's protein for this DNA, with a difference at residue 9 that likely arises from a read error; the protein given is the translation of the DNA. The chain recombines TRDV2 with TRDJ3, with TRDD3 matching over 8 bases. J was trimmed by 0 bases and V by 3 bases; bases with no gene match: 9. Germline CDR1 is GEAIGNYY and CDR2 is EKD. The length of the CDR3 is 19 residues. The CDR3 DNA sequence: TGTGCCTGTGACCAATACTGGGGGTACGACTCCTGGGACACCCGACAGATGTTTTTC. Protein sequence: CACDQYWGYDSWDTRQMFF.

The table lists this clone with a few counts. TCRdb has a much larger clone's protein, which differs at residue 5 from the translation of this DNA, likely because of a read error; what is shown is the protein translated from the DNA. This sample also contains other DNA sequences that code for the same CDR3. This chain links TRDV2 with TRDJ1; TRDD3 might be the D (6 bases). With 2 bases removed from V and 0 bases from J, the gap between germline ends came to 12 bases. This CDR3 region has 15 residues. Looked up from germline, CDR1 is GEAIGNYY and CDR2 is EKD. Here the CDR3 reads CACDNAGDHTDKLIF. CDR3 sequence (DNA): TGTGCCTGTGACAATGCTGGGGACCACACCGATAAACTCATCTTT.

With regard to this clone: This is likely an artifact of a read error, given a far larger clone one base away. This CDR3 is also generated by other DNA sequences in the sample. The chain carries TRDV2 and TRDJ1; maybe TRDD3 (6 bases). Trimming removed 2 bases from V and 0 bases from J, with 12 bases in between. This CDR3 comprises 15 residues. Germline-derived CDR1 and CDR2 are GEAIGNYY and EKD. This CDR3 is CACDKAGDHTDKLIF. The CDR3 DNA sequence: TGTGCCTGTGACAAAGCTGGGGATCACACCGATAAACTCATCTTT.

This clone qualifies as large. The V and J genes are TRDV1 and TRDJ1, with TRDD3 matching over 10 bases. The CDR3 extends over 21 amino acids. V lost 0 bases, J lost 3 bases, and 19 bases stayed unmatched. Germline CDR1 reads TSWWSYY; CDR2 reads QGS. CDR3 residues: CALGELPSRRWGIPGADKLIF. In DNA, the CDR3 is TGTGCTCTTGGGGAACTCCCATCCCGTAGGTGGGGGATACCAGGGGCCGATAAACTCATCTTT.

As to this clone: A far larger clone is only one base removed, so a read error is likely. Other DNA variants within this sample encode the same CDR3. V gene TRDV1 combines with J gene TRDJ1; 12 bases fit TRDD3. Germline V gene lookup returns CDR1 TSWWSYY and CDR2 QGS. CDR3 length equals 27 residues. The chain's CDR3 is CALGELGIPTFCGPGGYAEGYTDKLIF. The CDR3 DNA is TGTGCGCTTGGGGAACTGGGGATTCCTACGTTTTGTGGACCTGGGGGATACGCCGAAGGGTACACCGATAAACTCATCTTT.

The sample holds one count of this clone. With a far larger clone one base away, a read error is the likely cause. The same CDR3 arises from other DNA sequences in this sample as well. This chain uses TRDV1 with TRDJ1, with 12 bases fitting TRDD3. From germline, CDR1 is TSWWSYY and CDR2 QGS. This CDR3 spans 27 amino acids. Trimming removed 0 bases from V and 0 bases from J; junction bases left unmatched: 32. Here the CDR3 DNA reads TGTGCTCTTGGGGAACTAGGGATTCCTACGTTTTGTGGACCTGGGGGATACGCCGAAGGGTACACCGATAAACTCATCTTT. Its translation: CALGELGIPTFCGPGGYAEGYTDKLIF.

By proportion, this clone is medium-sized. TCRdb's protein for this DNA is that of a much larger clone and differs from the translation at residue 11, likely a read error; the protein shown is the DNA translation. This chain joins TRDV2 and TRDJ1, with D perhaps matching TRDD3 (6 bases). This CDR3 is 15 amino acids long. CDR1 is GEAIGNYY, CDR2 EKD, per germline. CDR3 nucleotide sequence: TGTGCCTGTGACAAAGCTGGGGACCACACCAATAAACTCATCTTT. This encodes CACDKAGDHTNKLIF.

This clone turned up a few times. The protein in TCRdb stems from a much larger clone and differs at residue 13 from this DNA's translation, likely a read error; here the protein is translated from the DNA. V and J are TRDV1 and TRDJ1, with 9 nucleotides matching TRDD2. Per germline, CDR1 TSWWSYY and CDR2 QGS. The J segment lost 1 base and the V segment lost 1 base, leaving 19 bases of the junction unmatched. The length of the CDR3 is 21 residues. CDR3 DNA: TGTGCTCTTGGGGAACATAACCTTCCTACCTACTGGGTGATACTCACCGATAAACTCATCTTT. Amino acid sequence: CALGEHNLPTYWVILTDKLIF.

Comment on this clone: This likely reflects a read error, since a far larger clone is one base away. The V and J genes are TRDV1 and TRDJ1, with TRDD3 matching 10 bases. Germline V gene lookup returns CDR1 TSWWSYY and CDR2 QGS. The CDR3 sequence is 22 residues long. The CDR3 loop reads CARGERWLPANGGYRLTDKLIF. CDR3 DNA sequence: TGTGCTCGTGGGGAAAGGTGGCTTCCTGCCAATGGGGGATACCGACTCACCGATAAACTCATCTTT.

This clone showed up just a few times. The translation of this DNA and the TCRdb protein of a much larger clone differ at residue 6, probably owing to a read error; the protein shown here is translated from the DNA. V gene TRDV3 combines with J gene TRDJ2; 7 nucleotides match TRDD3. The trim removed 1 base at V and 5 bases at J, leaving 7 bases unmatched. In germline, CDR1 is TVYSNPD, CDR2 GDNSRS (reference sequence). The CDR3 extends over 14 amino acids. CDR3 sequence reads: CAFKVRGDTAQLFF. For the CDR3, the DNA is TGTGCCTTTAAAGTACGGGGGGATACAGCACAACTCTTCTTT.

This clone is labeled large. The rearrangement links TRDV1 to TRDJ1; TRDD3 might be the D (5 bases). With 4 bases removed from V and 3 bases from J, the gap between germline ends came to 36 bases. The CDR3 spans 22 residues. CDR1 is TSWWSYY and CDR2 is QGS in the germline V gene. The CDR3 coding sequence is TGTGCTCTTGGGGGAGAATATCCCCCCCCGCTCTTAACTGGCCGGTGGGCCGATAAACTCATCTTT. This sequence encodes CALGGEYPPPLLTGRWADKLIF.

On this clone itself: A far more abundant clone sits one base away, making this likely a read error. This rearrangement joins TRDV1 to TRDJ1, with 12 bases fitting TRDD3. CDR1 is TSWWSYY, CDR2 QGS, per germline. The V gene end was trimmed by 2 bases and the J gene end by 0 bases; junction bases not matched to a gene: 25. This CDR3 has 24 amino acids. CDR3: CALGEGALMTDGSGGYGDTDKLIF. Written as DNA, the CDR3 is TGTGCTCTTGGGGAAGGGGCCCTCATGACGGACGGCTCTGGGGGATACGGGGACACCGATAAACTCATCTTT.

In the case of this clone: One base separates it from a far larger clone, so it is likely a read error. Other DNA sequences within the sample encode an identical CDR3. The chain links TRDV1 to TRDJ1; 13 bases align to TRDD3. Germline V gives CDR1 TSWWSYY, CDR2 QGS. With V trimmed by 1 base and J by 3 bases, 20 bases remained unmatched. This CDR3 comprises 22 residues. The CDR3 is CALGEHHHAPYWGIRDPDKLIF. CDR3 sequence (DNA): TGTGCTCTTGGGGAACATCACCATGCTCCGTACTGGGGGATACGCGATCCCGATAAACTCATCTTT.

Concerning this clone: This likely traces to a read error, being one base from a far larger clone. The gene calls are TRDV1 and TRDJ1; 8 bases are a match to TRDD3. V dropped 0 bases and J dropped 0; count of bases not matched to a gene: 21. Germline CDR1 and CDR2: TSWWSYY and QGS. This CDR3 has 22 residues. The CDR3 coding sequence is TGTGCTCTTGGGGAACTAGCGGACGTCCTAGACTACTGGGGGTATTACACCGATAAACTCATCTTT. Amino acids: CALGELADVLDYWGYYTDKLIF.

About this clone itself: TCRdb shows a much larger clone's protein in place of this DNA's translation, and the two differ at residue 16, likely through a read error; the protein shown is translated from the DNA. The chain couples TRDV1 to TRDJ1; TRDD3 matches at 7 bases. V shed 2 bases and J 4 bases; nucleotides not matched to a gene: 25. Germline V lookup: CDR1 TSWWSYY, CDR2 QGS. CDR3 length equals 21 residues. The CDR3 DNA is TGTGCTCTTGGGGAAGAAGGTCCCAGAATTTACTGGGGCCAAAGGGTCGATAAACTCATCTTT. The encoded protein is CALGEEGPRIYWGQRVDKLIF.

Remarks on this clone: This probably arose from a read error, given a far larger clone one base away. The genes are TRDV1 and TRDJ1, with TRDD3 identical over 11 bases. Germline CDR1 reads TSWWSYY; CDR2 reads QGS. The CDR3 runs 27 residues. V gave up 0 bases and J gave up 0 bases; unmatched junction bases: 33. CDR3 bases: TGTGCTCTTGGGGAACTGGGGATTCCTACGTTTTGTGGACCTGGGGGATACACCGAAGGGTACACCGATAAACTCATCTTT. Protein sequence: CALGELGIPTFCGPGGYTEGYTDKLIF.